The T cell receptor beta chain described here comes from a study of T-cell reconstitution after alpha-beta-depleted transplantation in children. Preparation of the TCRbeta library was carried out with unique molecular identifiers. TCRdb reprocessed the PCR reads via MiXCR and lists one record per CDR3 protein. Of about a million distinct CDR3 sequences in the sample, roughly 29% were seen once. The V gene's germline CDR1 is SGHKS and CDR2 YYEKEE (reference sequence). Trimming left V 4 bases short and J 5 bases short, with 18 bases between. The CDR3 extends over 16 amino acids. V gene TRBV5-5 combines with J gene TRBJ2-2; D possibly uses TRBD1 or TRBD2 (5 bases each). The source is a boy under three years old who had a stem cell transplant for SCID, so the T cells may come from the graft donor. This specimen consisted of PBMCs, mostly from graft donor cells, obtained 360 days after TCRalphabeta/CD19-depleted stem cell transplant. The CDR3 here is CASSARGDVKTGELFF. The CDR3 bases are TGTGCCAGCAGCGCTAGAGGGGATGTGAAGACCGGGGAGCTGTTTTTT. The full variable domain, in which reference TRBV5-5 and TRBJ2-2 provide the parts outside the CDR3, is DAGVTQSPTHLIKTRGQQVTLRCSPISGHKSVSWYQQVLGQGPQFIFQYYEKEERGRGNFPDRFSARQFPNYSSELNVNALLLGDSALYLCASSARGDVKTGELFFGEGSRLTVL.